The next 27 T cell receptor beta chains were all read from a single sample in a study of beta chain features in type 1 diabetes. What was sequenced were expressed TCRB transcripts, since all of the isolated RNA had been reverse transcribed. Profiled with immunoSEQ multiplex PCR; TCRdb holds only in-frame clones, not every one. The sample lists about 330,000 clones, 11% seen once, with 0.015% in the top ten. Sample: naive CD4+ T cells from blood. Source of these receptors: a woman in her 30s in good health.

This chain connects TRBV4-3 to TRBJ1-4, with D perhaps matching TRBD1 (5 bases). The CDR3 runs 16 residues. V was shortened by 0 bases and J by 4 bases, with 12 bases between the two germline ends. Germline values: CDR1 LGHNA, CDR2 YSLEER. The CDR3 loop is CASSQDLQDRNEKLFF. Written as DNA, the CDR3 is TGCGCCAGCAGCCAAGACTTACAGGATCGTAATGAAAAACTGTTTTTT.

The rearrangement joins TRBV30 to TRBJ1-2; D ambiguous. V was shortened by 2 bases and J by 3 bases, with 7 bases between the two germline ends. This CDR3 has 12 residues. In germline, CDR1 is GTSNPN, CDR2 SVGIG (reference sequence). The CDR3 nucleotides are TGTGCCTGGAGTCCCTTTGACTATGGCTACACCTTC. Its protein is CAWSPFDYGYTF. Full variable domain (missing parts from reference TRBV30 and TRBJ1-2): SQTIHQWPATLVQPVGSPLSLECTVEGTSNPNLYWYRQAAGRGLQLLFYSVGIGQISSEVPQNLSASRPQDRQFILSSKKLLLSDSGFYLCAWSPFDYGYTFGSGTRLTVV.

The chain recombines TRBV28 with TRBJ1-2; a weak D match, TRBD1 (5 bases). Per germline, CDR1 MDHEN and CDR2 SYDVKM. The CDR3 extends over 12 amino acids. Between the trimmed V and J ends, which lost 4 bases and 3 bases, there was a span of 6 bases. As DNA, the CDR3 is TGTGCCAGCAGTTGGGGCGACTATGGCTACACCTTC. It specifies CASSWGDYGYTF.

This chain's CDR3 is CASSYTAETGELFF. The CDR3 DNA is TGCGCCAGCAGCTACACGGCGGAGACCGGGGAGCTGTTTTTT. This chain connects TRBV5-1 to TRBJ2-2; D is uncertain. V was trimmed by 3 bases and J by 5 bases, leaving 11 bases between them. Per the germline V gene, CDR1 is SGHRS and CDR2 is YFSETQ. The length of the CDR3 is 14 residues. The full variable domain, completed using reference TRBV5-1 and TRBJ2-2, is KAGVTQTPRYLIKTRGQQVTLSCSPISGHRSVSWYQQTPGQGLQFLFEYFSETQRNKGNFPGRFSGRQFSNSRSEMNVSTLELGDSALYLCASSYTAETGELFFGEGSRLTVL.

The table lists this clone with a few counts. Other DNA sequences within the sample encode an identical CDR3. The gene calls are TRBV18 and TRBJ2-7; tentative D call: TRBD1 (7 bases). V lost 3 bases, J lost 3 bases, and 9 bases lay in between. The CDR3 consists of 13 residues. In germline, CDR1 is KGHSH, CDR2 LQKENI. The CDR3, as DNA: TGTGCCAGCTCACCCCAGGGGGGCTACGAGCAGTACTTC. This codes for CASSPQGGYEQYF.

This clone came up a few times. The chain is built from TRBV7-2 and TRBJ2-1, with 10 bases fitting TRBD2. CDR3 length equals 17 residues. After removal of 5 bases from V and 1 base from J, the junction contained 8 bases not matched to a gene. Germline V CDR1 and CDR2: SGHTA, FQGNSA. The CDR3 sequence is CASSPLAGSGSYNEQFF. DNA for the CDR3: TGTGCCAGCAGCCCACTAGCGGGATCAGGGTCCTACAATGAGCAGTTCTTC.

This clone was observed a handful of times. CDR3 DNA sequence: TGCGCCAGCAGCTTTTTCGCTAGCGGGAGACAGACCCAGTACTTC. It translates to CASSFFASGRQTQYF. This chain uses TRBV5-1 with TRBJ2-5; the match to TRBD2 covers 10 bases. Trimming took 2 bases from V and 6 from J; bases not matched to a gene: 7. Looked up from germline, CDR1 is SGHRS and CDR2 is YFSETQ. This CDR3 is 15 amino acids long. Supplemented by reference TRBV5-1 and TRBJ2-5, the full variable domain reads KAGVTQTPRYLIKTRGQQVTLSCSPISGHRSVSWYQQTPGQGLQFLFEYFSETQRNKGNFPGRFSGRQFSNSRSEMNVSTLELGDSALYLCASSFFASGRQTQYFGPGTRLLVL.

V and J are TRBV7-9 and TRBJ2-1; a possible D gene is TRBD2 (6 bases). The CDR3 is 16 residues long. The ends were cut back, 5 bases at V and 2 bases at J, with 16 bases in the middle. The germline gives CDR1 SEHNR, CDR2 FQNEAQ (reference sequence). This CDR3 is CASSRRGGMTYNEQFF. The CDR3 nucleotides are TGTGCCAGCAGCCGACGTGGCGGGATGACCTACAATGAGCAGTTCTTC.

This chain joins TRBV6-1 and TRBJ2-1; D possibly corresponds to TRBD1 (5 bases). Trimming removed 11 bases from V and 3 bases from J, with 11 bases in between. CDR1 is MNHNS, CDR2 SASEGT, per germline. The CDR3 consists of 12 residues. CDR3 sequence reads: CACERGYNEQFF. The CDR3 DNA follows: TGTGCCTGCGAAAGGGGCTACAATGAGCAGTTCTTC.

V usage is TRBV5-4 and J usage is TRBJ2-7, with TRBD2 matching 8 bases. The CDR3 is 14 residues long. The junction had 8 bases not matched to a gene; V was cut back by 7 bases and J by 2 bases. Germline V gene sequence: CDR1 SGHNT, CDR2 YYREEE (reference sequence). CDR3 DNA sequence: TGTGCCAGCGGGAGCGGGGGCCAGACCTACGAGCAGTACTTC. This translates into CASGSGGQTYEQYF.

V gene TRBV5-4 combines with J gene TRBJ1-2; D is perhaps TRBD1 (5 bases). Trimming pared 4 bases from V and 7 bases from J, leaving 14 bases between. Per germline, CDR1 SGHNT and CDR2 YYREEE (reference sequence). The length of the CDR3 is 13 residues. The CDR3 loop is CASSQDTGTGYTF. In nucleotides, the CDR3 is TGTGCCAGCAGCCAAGATACAGGTACTGGCTACACCTTC.

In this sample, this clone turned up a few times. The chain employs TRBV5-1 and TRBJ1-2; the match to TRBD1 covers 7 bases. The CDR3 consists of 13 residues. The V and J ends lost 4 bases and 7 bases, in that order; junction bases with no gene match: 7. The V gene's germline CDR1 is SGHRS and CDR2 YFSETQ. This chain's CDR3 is CASSPGTVSGYTF. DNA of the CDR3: TGCGCCAGCAGCCCTGGGACAGTAAGTGGCTACACCTTC.

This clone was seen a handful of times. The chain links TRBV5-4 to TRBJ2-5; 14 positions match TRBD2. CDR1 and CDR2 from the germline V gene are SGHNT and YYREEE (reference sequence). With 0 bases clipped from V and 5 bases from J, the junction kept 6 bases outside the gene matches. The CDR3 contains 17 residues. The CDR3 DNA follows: TGTGCCAGCAGCTTGGCCGGGACTAGCGGGAGCCGGGAGACCCAGTACTTC. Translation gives CASSLAGTSGSRETQYF.

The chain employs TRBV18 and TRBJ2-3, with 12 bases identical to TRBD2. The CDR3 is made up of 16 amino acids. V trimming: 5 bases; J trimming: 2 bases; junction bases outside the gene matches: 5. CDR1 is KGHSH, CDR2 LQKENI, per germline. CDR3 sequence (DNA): TGTGCCAGCTCAGGACTAGCGGGGACCTCCACAGATACGCAGTATTTT. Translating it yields CASSGLAGTSTDTQYF.

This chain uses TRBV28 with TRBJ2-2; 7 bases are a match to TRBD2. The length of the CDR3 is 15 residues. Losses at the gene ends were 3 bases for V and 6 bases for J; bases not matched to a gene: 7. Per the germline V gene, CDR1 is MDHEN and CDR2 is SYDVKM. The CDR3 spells CASSLGGFRAGELFF. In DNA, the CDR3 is TGTGCCAGCAGTTTGGGGGGGTTCCGGGCCGGGGAGCTGTTTTTT.

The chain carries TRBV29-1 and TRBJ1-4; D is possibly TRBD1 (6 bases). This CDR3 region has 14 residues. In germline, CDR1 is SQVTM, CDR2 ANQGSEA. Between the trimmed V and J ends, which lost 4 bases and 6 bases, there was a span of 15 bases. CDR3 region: CSVAGTTRDEKLFF. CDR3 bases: TGCAGCGTTGCTGGGACAACACGGGATGAAAAACTGTTTTTT.

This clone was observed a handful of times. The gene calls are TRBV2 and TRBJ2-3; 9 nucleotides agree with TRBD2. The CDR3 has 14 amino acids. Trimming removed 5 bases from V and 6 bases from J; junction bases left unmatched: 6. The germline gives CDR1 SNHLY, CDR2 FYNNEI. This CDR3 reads CASSQGLASDTQYF. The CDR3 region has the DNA TGTGCCAGCAGTCAAGGACTAGCGTCGGATACGCAGTATTTT.

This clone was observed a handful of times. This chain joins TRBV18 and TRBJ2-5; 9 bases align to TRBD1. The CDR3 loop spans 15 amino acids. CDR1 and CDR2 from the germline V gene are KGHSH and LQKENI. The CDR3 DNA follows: TGTGCAGGGACTTCGGGACAGGGAGTCGATCAGACCCAGTACTTC. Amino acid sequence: CAGTSGQGVDQTQYF.

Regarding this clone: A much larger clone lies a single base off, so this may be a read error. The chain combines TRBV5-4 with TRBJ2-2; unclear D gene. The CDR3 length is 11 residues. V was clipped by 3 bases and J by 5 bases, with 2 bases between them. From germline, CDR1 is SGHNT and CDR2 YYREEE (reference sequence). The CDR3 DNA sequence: TGTGCCAGCAGCTCTACCGGGGAGCTGTTTTTT. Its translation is CASSSTGELFF.

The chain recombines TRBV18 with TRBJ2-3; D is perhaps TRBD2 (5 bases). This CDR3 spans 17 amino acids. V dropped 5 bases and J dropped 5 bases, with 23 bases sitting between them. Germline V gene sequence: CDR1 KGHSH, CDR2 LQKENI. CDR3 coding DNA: TGTGCCAGCTCAGCCTTCGCCGGGAACCTTTTGGGAGATACGCAGTATTTT. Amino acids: CASSAFAGNLLGDTQYF.

As DNA, the CDR3 is TGTGCCAGCAGCTTGGATCTGCTAGCCCAAGAGACCCAGTACTTC. Its translation: CASSLDLLAQETQYF. The chain uses TRBV5-4 and TRBJ2-5; D is possibly TRBD2 (5 bases). V was clipped by 0 bases and J by 1 base, with 10 bases between them. This CDR3 region has 15 residues. Germline V gives CDR1 SGHNT, CDR2 YYREEE (reference sequence).

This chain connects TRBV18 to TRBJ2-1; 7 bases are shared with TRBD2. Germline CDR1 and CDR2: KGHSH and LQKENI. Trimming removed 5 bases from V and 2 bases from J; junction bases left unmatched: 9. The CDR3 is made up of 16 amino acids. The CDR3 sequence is CASSSAGAGAYNEQFF. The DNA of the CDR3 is TGTGCCAGCTCATCCGCTGGGGCGGGGGCCTACAATGAGCAGTTCTTC.

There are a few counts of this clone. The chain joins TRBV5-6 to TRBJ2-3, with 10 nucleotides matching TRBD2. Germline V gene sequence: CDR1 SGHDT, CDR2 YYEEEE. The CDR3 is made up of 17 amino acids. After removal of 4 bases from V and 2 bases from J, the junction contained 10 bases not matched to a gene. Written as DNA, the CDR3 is TGTGCCAGCAGCCCAAGGGCTAGCGGGAGAAACACAGATACGCAGTATTTT. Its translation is CASSPRASGRNTDTQYF.

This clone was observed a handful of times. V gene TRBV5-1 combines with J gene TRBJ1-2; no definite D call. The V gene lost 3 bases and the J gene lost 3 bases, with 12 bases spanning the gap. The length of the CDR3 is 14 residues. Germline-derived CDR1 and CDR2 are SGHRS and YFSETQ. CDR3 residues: CASSSSFNYYGYTF. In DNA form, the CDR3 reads TGCGCCAGCAGCTCCTCCTTCAACTACTATGGCTACACCTTC. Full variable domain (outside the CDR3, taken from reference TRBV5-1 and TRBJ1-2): KAGVTQTPRYLIKTRGQQVTLSCSPISGHRSVSWYQQTPGQGLQFLFEYFSETQRNKGNFPGRFSGRQFSNSRSEMNVSTLELGDSALYLCASSSSFNYYGYTFGSGTRLTVV.

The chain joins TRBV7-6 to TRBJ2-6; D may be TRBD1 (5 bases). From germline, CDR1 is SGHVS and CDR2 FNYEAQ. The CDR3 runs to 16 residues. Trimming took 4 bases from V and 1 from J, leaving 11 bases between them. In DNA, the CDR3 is TGTGCCAGCAGCTCTCGACAGTTTTCTGGGGCCAACGTCCTGACTTTC. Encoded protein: CASSSRQFSGANVLTF.

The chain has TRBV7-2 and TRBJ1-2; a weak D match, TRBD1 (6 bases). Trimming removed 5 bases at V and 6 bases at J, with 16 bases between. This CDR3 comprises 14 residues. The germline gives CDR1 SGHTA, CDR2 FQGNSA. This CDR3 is CASSSGGAYDGYTF. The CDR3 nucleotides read TGTGCCAGCAGCAGCGGGGGCGCGTATGATGGCTACACCTTC.

CDR3: CASRAGGSYNEQFF. The DNA of the CDR3 is TGTGCCAGTCGAGCGGGAGGGAGTTACAATGAGCAGTTCTTC. The chain is built from TRBV19 and TRBJ2-1; 10 positions agree with TRBD2. Germline CDR1 is LNHDA and CDR2 is SQIVND (reference sequence). The CDR3 length is 14 residues. J gave up 4 bases and V 8 bases, and 5 bases lay outside the gene matches.